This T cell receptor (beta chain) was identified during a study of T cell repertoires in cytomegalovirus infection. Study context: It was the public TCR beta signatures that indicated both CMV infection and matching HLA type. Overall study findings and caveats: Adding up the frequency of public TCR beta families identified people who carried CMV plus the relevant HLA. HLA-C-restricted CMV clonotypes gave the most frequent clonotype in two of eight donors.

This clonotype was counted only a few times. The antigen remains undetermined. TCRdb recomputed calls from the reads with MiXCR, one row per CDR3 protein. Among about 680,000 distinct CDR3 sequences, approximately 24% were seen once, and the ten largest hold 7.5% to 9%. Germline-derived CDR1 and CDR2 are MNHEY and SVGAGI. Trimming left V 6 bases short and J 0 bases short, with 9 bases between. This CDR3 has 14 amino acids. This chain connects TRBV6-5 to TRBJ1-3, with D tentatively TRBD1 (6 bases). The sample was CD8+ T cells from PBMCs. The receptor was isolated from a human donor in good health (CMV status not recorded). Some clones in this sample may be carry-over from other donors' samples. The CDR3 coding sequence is TGTGCCAGCAGATGGACAGCCTCTGGAAACACCATATATTTT. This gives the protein CASRWTASGNTIYF.